This T cell receptor beta chain was documented in a study of shared clonotypes between healthy human individuals (dated by TCRdb to 2018 to 2020). Background for the entire study: A couple of women and three men aged 18 to 49 years were included in the cohort. Between about 0.8 and 9 billion PBMCs per donor were obtained by leukapheresis. Different laboratories and diverse techniques were used to prepare libraries and sequence TCR repertoires, to increase sequencing depth and limit assay-specific biases. To estimate repertoire size and how much clonotype sharing occurs between individuals, the study deeply sequenced the blood TCR repertoires of several healthy adults. For each donor, CD4 naive and CD4 memory were each run on three plates, CD8 naive on two plates, and CD8 memory on one plate.

The donors were healthy, HIV-negative adults with no recently reported acute infections or vaccinations. Every donor was a Caucasian adult residing in Nashville, Tennessee, USA. Magnetic negative selection was used to enrich CD4+ T cells, after which naive cells were positively selected on CD45RA and the negative fraction became the memory subset. Blood was obtained by leukapheresis, after which PBMCs were separated by Ficoll-Histopaque density gradient centrifugation and cryopreserved in liquid nitrogen vapor phase. Analytical flow cytometry was used to check the purity and quantity of every magnetically sorted T cell population. Each sorted fraction had its genomic DNA isolated and then quantified by UV absorbance on a Nanodrop 2000c. TCR CDR3 regions were amplified from genomic DNA by multiplex PCR using the deep immunoSEQ assay. Extracted genomic DNA from each cell subset was distributed evenly across all wells of several immunoSEQ 96-well plates, and each plate was treated as a replicate. Each replicate PCR for sorted subsets received approximately 200 ng genomic DNA, equal to about 30,000 T cell genomes. The purified libraries were quantified using a Qubit 3.0 fluorometer, sized with a Bioanalyzer 2100, and then quantified again using the KAPA Library Quantification kit. Each immunoSEQ 96-well plate was sequenced on its own single-read 150-cycle Illumina NextSeq 550 flow cell. Processing in the source paper ran as follows. The immunoSEQ output contained only junctional sequences without quality scores, so filtering could not match that applied to full-length reads. Sequences were annotated with PyIR, a Python wrapper for IgBLAST v1.9, using IMGT germline references to assign V/J genes and CDR3. Any read was removed if the V/J assignment was weak (E-value above 1e-6), the CDR3 was missing, or the read contained stop codons, out-of-frame junctions, or ambiguous translated residues. V3J clonotypes were defined by identical inferred V gene, J gene, and CDR3 amino acid sequence. Percentage overlap between repertoires was computed as shared unique clonotypes divided by the size of the smaller repertoire. Richness of each repertoire was evaluated using RTK rarefaction, the Chao1 estimator, and Recon v2.1 estimates of unobserved clonotypes. Generation probabilities were computed with OLGA for all TCRbeta clonotypes obtained by the gDNA method from several donors. Not all clones reach the TCRdb copy of this immuneACCESS table, which keeps in-frame sequences only. Checked studies attribute under half of the gap to unresolved V genes and leave the rest unexplained. V and J calls and clone size are those listed in that table; D and trimming were worked out from the DNA. The sample has 190,000 or so clones on record, approximately 61% of them singletons. The ten largest clones add up to roughly a tenth of the sample.

About this clone itself: The clone's antigen remains unknown. The input lacks base qualities; no much larger clone sits a single base away.

Broader findings and caveats from the paper: Naive subsets generally had larger estimated clonotype richness than memory subsets. Because the study included a small number of donors, the genetic and exposure-history diversity represented was limited. Compared with non-shared clonotypes, the clonotypes found in all four sorted-subset donors had higher generation probabilities. Across a few donors, approximately 5% of naive CD4, roughly 3.3% of naive CD8, about 2% of memory CD4, and about 0.44% of memory CD8 clonotypes were shared. Pairwise subsampling indicated that sequencing depth was expected to affect the degree of clonotype sharing among donors. Sampling was restricted to blood, and TCR repertoires in tissue are likely to differ from TCR repertoires in blood. Incomplete sequencing was indicated by rarefaction of sorted-subset datasets, despite the large sequencing depth.

Via the germline V gene, CDR1 is SNHLY and CDR2 FYNNEI. Deletion took 2 bases off V and 5 bases off J, with a span of 10 bases between the germline ends. The CDR3 measures 14 amino acids from cysteine to phenylalanine. Only the CDR3 part of the read is kept: 42 bases, read in frame from the first base. This sequence originates from a man aged 30-40 years in good health. The chain employs TRBV2 and TRBJ1-5; the D gene is perhaps TRBD1, on 5 matching bases. Sequencing was performed on memory CD4+ T cells sorted from blood. The cell subset or site label of this sample denotes: CD45RA-negative fraction. The CDR3 here reads CASSERQPDQPQHF. The nucleotide sequence is TGTGCCAGCAGTGAAAGACAGCCTGATCAGCCCCAGCATTTT.